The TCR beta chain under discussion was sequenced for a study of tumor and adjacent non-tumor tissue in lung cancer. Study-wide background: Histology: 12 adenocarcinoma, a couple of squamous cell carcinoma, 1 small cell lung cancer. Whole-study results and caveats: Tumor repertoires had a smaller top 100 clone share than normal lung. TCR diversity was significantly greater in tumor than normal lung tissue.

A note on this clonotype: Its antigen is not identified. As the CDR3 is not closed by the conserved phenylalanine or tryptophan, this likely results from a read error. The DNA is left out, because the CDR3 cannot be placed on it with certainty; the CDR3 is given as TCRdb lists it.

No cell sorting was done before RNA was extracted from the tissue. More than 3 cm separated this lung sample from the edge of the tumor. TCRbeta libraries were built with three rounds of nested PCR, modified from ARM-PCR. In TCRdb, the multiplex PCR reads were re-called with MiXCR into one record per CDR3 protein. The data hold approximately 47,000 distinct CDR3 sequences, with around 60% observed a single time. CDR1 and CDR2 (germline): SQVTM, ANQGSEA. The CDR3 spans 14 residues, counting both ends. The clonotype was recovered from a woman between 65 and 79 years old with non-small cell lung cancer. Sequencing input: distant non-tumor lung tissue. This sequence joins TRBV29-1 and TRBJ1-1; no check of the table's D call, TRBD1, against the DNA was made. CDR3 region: CSVVPSYVNTEAIL.